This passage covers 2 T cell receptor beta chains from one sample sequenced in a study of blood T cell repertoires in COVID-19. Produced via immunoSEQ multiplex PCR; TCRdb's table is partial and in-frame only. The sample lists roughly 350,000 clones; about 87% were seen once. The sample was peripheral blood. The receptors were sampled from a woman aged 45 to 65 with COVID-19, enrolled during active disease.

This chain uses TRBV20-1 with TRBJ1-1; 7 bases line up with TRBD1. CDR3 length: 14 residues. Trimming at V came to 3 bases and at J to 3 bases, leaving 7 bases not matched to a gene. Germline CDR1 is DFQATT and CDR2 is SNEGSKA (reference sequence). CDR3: CSASRDSRDTEAFF. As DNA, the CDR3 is TGCAGTGCTAGTAGGGACAGCCGGGACACTGAAGCTTTCTTT.

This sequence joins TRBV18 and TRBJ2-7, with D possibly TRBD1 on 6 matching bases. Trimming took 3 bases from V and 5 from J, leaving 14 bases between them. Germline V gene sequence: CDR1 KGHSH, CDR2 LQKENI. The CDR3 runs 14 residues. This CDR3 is CASSPAGTTNEQYF. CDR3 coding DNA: TGTGCCAGCTCACCGGCCGGGACAACAAACGAGCAGTACTTC.